The 29 T cell receptor beta chains in this list originate from one sample, sequenced in a study of T cells after yellow fever vaccination. TCRdb fed the 5' RACE reads into MiXCR, producing one record per CDR3 protein. The sample comprises around 360,000 distinct CDR3 sequences, roughly 11% of which are singletons, and 15% to 20% rests with the top ten. Sequenced here: PBMCs, sampled on the day of the first yellow fever vaccination. Receptors were obtained from a man between 18 and 35 years old who received the YFV17D yellow fever vaccine.

This clonotype was detected only a few times. The rearrangement joins TRBV9 to TRBJ1-1, with 7 bases aligning to TRBD1. J was trimmed by 5 bases and V by 6 bases; bases with no gene match: 16. The CDR3 spans 16 residues. Germline V gene sequence: CDR1 SGDLS, CDR2 YYNGEE. For the CDR3, the DNA is TGTGCCAGCACCGCCGGGACAGCTCGTCGAGGGACTGAAGCTTTCTTT. This encodes CASTAGTARRGTEAFF.

The CDR3 nucleotides are TGTGCCAGCAGTTACAACACAGAGCATAGCAATCAGCCCCAGCATTTT. Protein product: CASSYNTEHSNQPQHF. V is TRBV6-2 or TRBV6-3 and J is TRBJ1-5; no clear D. Germline CDR1 is MNHEY and CDR2 is SVGEGT. The CDR3 is made up of 16 amino acids. Trimming left V 2 bases short and J 0 bases short, with 11 bases between.

The table lists this clonotype with many counts. V is TRBV4-3 and J is TRBJ1-1, with a possible D match to TRBD1 (6 bases). With 4 bases removed from V and 0 bases from J, the gap between germline ends came to 9 bases. Per the germline V gene, CDR1 is LGHNA and CDR2 is YSLEER. CDR3 length: 14 amino acids. CDR3 nucleotides: TGCGCCAGCAGCCCCAGGGGCTTGAACACTGAAGCTTTCTTT. Amino acids: CASSPRGLNTEAFF.

The sample holds many counts of this clonotype. The chain has TRBV12-3 or TRBV12-4 and TRBJ2-7, with D perhaps matching TRBD2 (6 bases). Trimming removed 6 bases from V and 4 bases from J, with 13 bases in between. The CDR3 length is 13 residues. CDR3 DNA sequence: TGTGCCAGCAGGGGGACTGGAACTTACGAGCAGTACTTC. It specifies CASRGTGTYEQYF.

The rearrangement links TRBV20-1 to TRBJ1-3; tentative D call: TRBD1 (5 bases). CDR1 and CDR2 from the germline V gene are DFQATT and SNEGSKA (reference sequence). The V end was cut by 6 bases, the J end by 0 bases, with 18 bases between. The CDR3 contains 16 residues. The CDR3 spells CSAPQPGVSSGNTIYF. The CDR3 nucleotides are TGCAGTGCACCGCAACCGGGGGTTAGCTCTGGAAACACCATATATTTT.

Of note for this clonotype: A read error may produce the germline difference seen at one junction end. V usage is TRBV9 and J usage is TRBJ2-1, with D unclear. CDR1 SGDLS and CDR2 YYNGEE come from the germline V gene. The CDR3 is 14 amino acids. This chain's CDR3 is CASSVGPLYNEQLF. CDR3 in DNA: TGTGCCAGCAGCGTAGGCCCTTTGTACAATGAGCAGTTATTC.

The V and J genes are TRBV6-1 and TRBJ2-5; 10 nucleotides line up with TRBD1. V shed 11 bases and J 5 bases; nucleotides not matched to a gene: 11. The length of the CDR3 is 14 residues. CDR1 and CDR2 (germline): MNHNS, SASEGT. The CDR3 protein is CACSDRGPGETQYF. In nucleotides, the CDR3 is TGTGCCTGCTCAGACAGGGGGCCGGGGGAGACCCAGTACTTC.

This chain uses TRBV15 with TRBJ1-5; no clear D. This CDR3 has 16 residues. V gave up 1 base and J gave up 1 base, with 11 bases separating them. Germline assignment: CDR1 LNHNV and CDR2 YYDKDF (reference sequence). The CDR3 is CATSRGGLESNQPQHF. The CDR3 DNA sequence: TGTGCCACCAGCAGAGGTGGGCTTGAGAGCAATCAGCCCCAGCATTTT.

The rearrangement links TRBV9 to TRBJ1-6; D is perhaps TRBD1 (5 bases). This CDR3 has 14 amino acids. The germline gives CDR1 SGDLS, CDR2 YYNGEE. Trimming took off 0 bases at V and 6 bases at J, with 7 bases between the two ends. The chain's CDR3 is CASSVGGLNSPLHF. Here the CDR3 DNA reads TGTGCCAGCAGCGTAGGGGGACTTAATTCACCCCTCCACTTT.

The chain couples TRBV18 to TRBJ2-1, with TRBD1 identical over 10 bases. CDR3 size: 15 residues. V shed 2 bases, J shed 7 bases, and the junction held 5 bases outside the gene matches. Germline V lookup: CDR1 KGHSH, CDR2 LQKENI. This CDR3 is CASSPRTGGTNEQFF. The CDR3 DNA reads TGTGCCAGCTCACCAAGGACAGGGGGAACTAATGAGCAGTTCTTC.

This clonotype was seen a few times. The chain employs TRBV20-1 and TRBJ2-5; D is undetermined. The V gene lost 3 bases and the J gene lost 2 bases, with 7 bases spanning the gap. Germline V gene lookup returns CDR1 DFQATT and CDR2 SNEGSKA (reference sequence). The CDR3 contains 12 residues. As DNA, the CDR3 is TGCAGTGCTAGCGGCAATCAAGAGACCCAGTACTTC. The encoded protein is CSASGNQETQYF.

Only a few counts were recorded for this clonotype. V usage is TRBV6-2 or TRBV6-3 and J usage is TRBJ2-3; tentatively, D is TRBD1 or TRBD2 (7 bases each). Germline V gene sequence: CDR1 MNHEY, CDR2 SVGEGT. V was clipped by 8 bases and J by 7 bases, with 19 bases between them. This CDR3 comprises 14 residues. Here the CDR3 reads CASQQGGGLNTQYF. The CDR3, as DNA: TGTGCCAGCCAGCAGGGGGGGGGCTTAAATACGCAGTATTTT.

This clonotype appeared a few times. In DNA, the CDR3 is TGTGCCACCAGTGATCCCGGGACAGGGGTTCTCAATGAGCAGTTCTTC. Encoded protein: CATSDPGTGVLNEQFF. This chain connects TRBV24-1 to TRBJ2-1, with 10 bases lining up with TRBD1. The germline gives CDR1 KGHDR, CDR2 SFDVKD. The CDR3 is made up of 16 amino acids. Germline trimming cut 3 bases from V and 6 bases from J; bases unmatched to any gene: 7.

There are a few counts of this clonotype. This rearrangement joins TRBV7-3 to TRBJ2-3, with 8 bases aligning to TRBD2. The length of the CDR3 is 16 residues. The V segment lost 5 bases and the J segment 1 base; nucleotides outside the gene matches: 8. The germline V gene has CDR1 SGHTA and CDR2 FQGTGA. The DNA of the CDR3 is TGTGCCAGCAGCCTCCTCGGGGGGGCCGGCACAGATACGCAGTATTTT. This gives the protein CASSLLGGAGTDTQYF.

This chain connects TRBV9 to TRBJ1-5; D uncertain. Trimming took 3 bases from V and 0 from J, leaving 10 bases between them. CDR3 length equals 15 residues. The germline CDR1 and CDR2 sequences are SGDLS and YYNGEE. CDR3 bases: TGTGCCAGCAGCGCCGATGCTTATAGCAATCAGCCCCAGCATTTT. It codes for CASSADAYSNQPQHF.

This clonotype has a handful of counts. This chain uses TRBV20-1 with TRBJ1-5; unclear D gene. The CDR3 consists of 16 residues. Germline V lookup: CDR1 DFQATT, CDR2 SNEGSKA (reference sequence). The V end lost 1 base, the J end lost 0 bases, and 13 bases lay between the germline ends. The chain's CDR3 is CSARGQDSVSNQPQHF. In DNA, the CDR3 is TGCAGTGCTAGAGGGCAGGATTCGGTTAGCAATCAGCCCCAGCATTTT.

The table lists this clonotype with a few counts. The chain is built from TRBV28 and TRBJ2-7; 8 nucleotides match TRBD2. From germline, CDR1 is MDHEN and CDR2 SYDVKM. After removal of 7 bases from V and 5 bases from J, the junction contained 4 bases not matched to a gene. The CDR3 sequence is 12 residues long. CDR3 nucleotides: TGTGCCAGCACCGGGGGGGTCCACGAGCAGTACGTC. It specifies CASTGGVHEQYV.

Ten or more counts support this clonotype. This chain joins TRBV5-1 and TRBJ1-2; 9 bases line up with TRBD1. The CDR3 is made up of 15 amino acids. Germline trimming cut 5 bases from V and 7 bases from J; bases unmatched to any gene: 12. Germline CDR1 reads SGHRS; CDR2 reads YFSETQ. This CDR3 reads CASRTHGQGSFGYTF. CDR3 nucleotide sequence: TGCGCCAGCAGAACCCACGGACAGGGGTCTTTTGGCTACACCTTC.

Points on this clonotype: It is likely a read error, because the conserved phenylalanine at the end of the CDR3 is missing. The DNA is omitted, as the CDR3 cannot be located on it reliably, and the CDR3 follows TCRdb's listing. The chain has TRBV4-3 and TRBJ2-5; the DNA was not used to check the table's D call, TRBD1. The CDR3 spans 11 amino acids, including both terminal residues. Germline assignment: CDR1 LGHNA and CDR2 YSLEER. The CDR3 sequence: CASSRSQGVGV.

Only a few counts were recorded for this clonotype. The rearrangement uses TRBV10-3 and TRBJ2-3; 9 bases are shared with TRBD1. This CDR3 contains 13 residues. The V and J ends lost 10 bases and 3 bases, in that order; junction bases with no gene match: 5. The germline V gene encodes CDR1 ENHRY and CDR2 SYGVKD. The CDR3 sequence is CATETGGTDTQYF. The CDR3 DNA follows: TGTGCCACCGAGACAGGGGGGACAGATACGCAGTATTTT.

The chain employs TRBV19 and TRBJ2-2, with D unresolved. The CDR3 is made up of 13 amino acids. CDR1 is LNHDA and CDR2 is SQIVND in the germline V gene (reference sequence). V lost 6 bases to trimming and J lost 5 bases, with 10 bases between them. The CDR3 bases are TGTGCCAGTAGGATGGGCCAAACCGGGGAGCTGTTTTTT. It codes for CASRMGQTGELFF.

The table lists this clonotype with a few counts. J is TRBJ2-2 and V is TRBV14, with 7 bases identical to TRBD1. This CDR3 spans 16 amino acids. V was pared by 2 bases and J by 4 bases, with 7 bases of the junction left unmatched. Germline CDR1 reads SGHDN; CDR2 reads FVKESK. DNA of the CDR3: TGTGCCAGCAGCCAATCCGACAGGGCCAGCACCGGGGAGCTGTTTTTT. Its translation is CASSQSDRASTGELFF.

The gene calls are TRBV7-6 and TRBJ1-3; D is uncertain. CDR1 is SGHVS, CDR2 FNYEAQ, per germline. The CDR3 consists of 16 residues. Trimming stripped 0 bases from V and 0 bases from J, with 9 bases between. CDR3 nucleotides: TGTGCCAGCAGCTTAGCGGGAGGTCCCTCTGGAAACACCATATATTTT. It encodes CASSLAGGPSGNTIYF.

In this sample, this clonotype turned up a few times. V and J are TRBV5-1 and TRBJ2-1; the match to TRBD2 covers 10 bases. The V and J ends lost 3 bases and 6 bases, in that order; junction bases with no gene match: 9. CDR1 SGHRS and CDR2 YFSETQ come from the germline V gene. The CDR3 consists of 16 residues. The CDR3 region is CASSSNSGGSGNEQFF. The CDR3 bases are TGCGCCAGCAGCTCGAATAGCGGGGGGTCCGGCAATGAGCAGTTCTTC.

This clonotype was counted a few times. The CDR3 spells CASSRKTETQYF. The CDR3 nucleotides are TGTGCCAGCAGCCGGAAGACTGAGACCCAGTACTTC. The V and J genes are TRBV7-2 and TRBJ2-5; no clear D. V was trimmed by 5 bases and J by 5 bases, leaving 9 bases between them. Germline CDR1 and CDR2: SGHTA and FQGNSA. CDR3 length equals 12 residues.

This clonotype was seen a handful of times. The V gene is TRBV7-6, the J gene TRBJ1-4, with unresolved D. Deletions cut 2 bases from V and 8 bases from J, with 6 bases between. The germline CDR1 and CDR2 sequences are SGHVS and FNYEAQ. This CDR3 has 12 amino acids. CDR3 loop: CASSLLDEKLFF. The CDR3 nucleotides are TGTGCCAGCAGCTTACTAGACGAAAAACTGTTTTTT.

The table lists this clonotype with a few counts. The chain carries TRBV6-5 and TRBJ1-3; D call uncertain. This CDR3 is built from 15 residues. Germline V CDR1 and CDR2: MNHEY, SVGAGI. Trimming took 2 bases from V and 2 from J, leaving 10 bases between them. The CDR3 nucleotides read TGTGCCAGCAGTTACGGGGTAACCGCTGGAAACACCATATATTTT. Its translation: CASSYGVTAGNTIYF.

This chain uses TRBV6-2 or TRBV6-3 with TRBJ2-7; D ambiguous. CDR1 MNHEY and CDR2 SVGEGT come from the germline V gene. V was clipped by 6 bases and J by 3 bases, with 15 bases between them. CDR3 length equals 14 residues. CDR3 sequence: CASRLWTEYYEQYF. CDR3 DNA sequence: TGTGCCAGCAGGCTTTGGACGGAATACTACGAGCAGTACTTC.

This rearrangement joins TRBV12-3 or TRBV12-4 to TRBJ2-2; D possibly corresponds to TRBD2 (5 bases). This CDR3 contains 13 residues. V was clipped by 7 bases and J by 0 bases, with 6 bases between them. In DNA form, the CDR3 reads TGTGCCAGCACCGGGACGAACACCGGGGAGCTGTTTTTT. This translates into CASTGTNTGELFF.